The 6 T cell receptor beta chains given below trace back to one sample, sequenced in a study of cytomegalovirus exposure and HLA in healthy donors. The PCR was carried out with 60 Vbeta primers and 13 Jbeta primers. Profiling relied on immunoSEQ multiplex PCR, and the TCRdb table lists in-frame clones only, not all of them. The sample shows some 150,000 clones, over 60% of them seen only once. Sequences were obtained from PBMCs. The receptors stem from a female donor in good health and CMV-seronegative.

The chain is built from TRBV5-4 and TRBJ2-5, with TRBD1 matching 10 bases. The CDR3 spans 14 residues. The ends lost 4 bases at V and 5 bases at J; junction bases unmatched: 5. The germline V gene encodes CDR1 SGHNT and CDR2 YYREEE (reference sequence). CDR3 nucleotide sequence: TGTGCCAGCAGCCGACAGGGGGCTACGGAGACCCAGTACTTC. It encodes CASSRQGATETQYF.

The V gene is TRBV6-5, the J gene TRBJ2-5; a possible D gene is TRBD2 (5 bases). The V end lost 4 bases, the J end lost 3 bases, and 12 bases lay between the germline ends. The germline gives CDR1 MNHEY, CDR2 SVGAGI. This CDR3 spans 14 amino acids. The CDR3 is CASSFLEEEETQYF. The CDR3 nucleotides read TGTGCCAGCAGTTTCCTCGAGGAGGAAGAGACCCAGTACTTC.

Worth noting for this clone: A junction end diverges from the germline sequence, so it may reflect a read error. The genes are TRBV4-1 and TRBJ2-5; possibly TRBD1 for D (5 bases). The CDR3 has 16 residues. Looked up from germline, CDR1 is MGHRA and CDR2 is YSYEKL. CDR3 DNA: TGCGCCAGCAGCCCATCCCTTAGTGGGGCCCAAGGGACCCAGTACTTC. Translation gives CASSPSLSGAQGTQYF.

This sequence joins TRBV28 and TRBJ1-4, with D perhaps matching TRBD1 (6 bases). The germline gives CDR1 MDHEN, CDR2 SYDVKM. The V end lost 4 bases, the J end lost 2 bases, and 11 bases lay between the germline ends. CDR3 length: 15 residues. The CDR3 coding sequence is TGTGCCAGCAGTTCACAGGGCCTGACTAATGAAAAACTGTTTTTT. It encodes CASSSQGLTNEKLFF.

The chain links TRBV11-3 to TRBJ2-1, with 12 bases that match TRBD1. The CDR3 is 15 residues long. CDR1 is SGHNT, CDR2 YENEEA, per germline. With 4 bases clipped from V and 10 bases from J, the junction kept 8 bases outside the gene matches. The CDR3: CASSSSGTGGGEQFF. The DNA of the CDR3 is TGTGCCAGCAGCTCGTCCGGGACAGGGGGCGGGGAGCAGTTCTTC.

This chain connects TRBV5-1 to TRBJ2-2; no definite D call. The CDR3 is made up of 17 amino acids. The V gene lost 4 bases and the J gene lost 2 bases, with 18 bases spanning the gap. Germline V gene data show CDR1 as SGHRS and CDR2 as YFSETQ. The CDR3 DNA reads TGCGCCAGCAGCCCTCGGAGCCTTCGCCCCAACACCGGGGAGCTGTTTTTT. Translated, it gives CASSPRSLRPNTGELFF.